The sequence of this TCR beta chain was determined in a study of cytomegalovirus exposure and HLA in healthy donors. Study results and limitations: For presence/absence analyses, sequencing depth was assumed to be roughly uniform across donors. Later on, a genetic analysis was performed. It linked a missense variant in DCLRE1C with V- and J-gene trimming of TCR beta. Reports credit the classifier with highly specific, highly sensitive diagnosis of cytomegalovirus status.

With respect to this clone: Its antigen is unknown.

Primers for the PCR totalled 60 Vbeta and 13 Jbeta. Only in-frame clones appear in the TCRdb table, and some are missing; sequencing was by immunoSEQ multiplex PCR. The sample yields roughly 190,000 clones, 60% to 80% seen once. The germline V gene has CDR1 SGHTS and CDR2 YDEGEE. This CDR3 has 16 residues. The ends lost 1 base at V and 7 bases at J; junction bases unmatched: 9. The chain recombines TRBV5-8 with TRBJ1-2, with 11 bases matching TRBD1. The clonotype comes from a female donor in good health and CMV-seronegative. Sequences were obtained from PBMCs. CDR3 in amino acids: CASSLSWGTGGFGYTF. The DNA of the CDR3 is TGTGCCAGCAGCTTGAGTTGGGGGACAGGGGGTTTTGGCTACACCTTC.